Here is one T cell receptor (beta chain) with its context. Assay used: immunoSEQ multiplex PCR; TCRdb lists only in-frame clones, some missing. Among about 210,000 clones listed, about four fifths were seen once. The source of the sample is a study of blood T cell repertoires in COVID-19. Trimming left V 6 bases short and J 0 bases short, with 12 bases between. The CDR3 has 14 residues. CDR1 MGHRA and CDR2 YSYEKL come from the germline V gene. The clonotype was recovered from a woman aged 40 to 50 with acute or convalescent COVID-19. The chain couples TRBV4-1 to TRBJ2-7, with a weak D call TRBD1 (5 bases). The sample taken for sequencing was peripheral blood. CDR3 amino acids: CASRPLDSSYEQYF. CDR3 nucleotides: TGCGCCAGCAGACCTTTAGACAGCTCCTACGAGCAGTACTTC.